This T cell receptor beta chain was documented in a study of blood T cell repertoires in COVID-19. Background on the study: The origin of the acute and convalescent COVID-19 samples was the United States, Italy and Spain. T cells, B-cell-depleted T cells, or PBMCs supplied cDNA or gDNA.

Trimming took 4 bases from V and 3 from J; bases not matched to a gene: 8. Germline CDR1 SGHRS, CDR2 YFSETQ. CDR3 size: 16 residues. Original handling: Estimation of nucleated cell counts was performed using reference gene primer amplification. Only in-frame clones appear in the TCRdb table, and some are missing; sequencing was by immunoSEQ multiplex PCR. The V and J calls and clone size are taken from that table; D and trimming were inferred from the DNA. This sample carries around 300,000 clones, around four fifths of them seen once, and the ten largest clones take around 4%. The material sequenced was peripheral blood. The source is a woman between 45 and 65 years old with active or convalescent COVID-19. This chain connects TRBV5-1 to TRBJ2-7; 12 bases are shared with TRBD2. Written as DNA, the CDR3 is TGCGCCAGCAGCCTGGGACTAGCGGGTCCGGACTACGAGCAGTACTTC. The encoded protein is CASSLGLAGPDYEQYF.